Listed here are 16 T cell receptor beta chains from one sample, sequenced in a study of T cell repertoires in cytomegalovirus infection. Each CDR3 protein gets one entry after TCRdb re-called the reads with MiXCR. The sample consists of roughly 150,000 distinct CDR3 sequences, roughly a quarter of them appearing once. Sequenced material: PBMCs. Receptor source: a human donor in good health (CMV status not recorded). Some clones in this sample may be carry-over from other donors' samples.

The chain employs TRBV5-3 and TRBJ2-5; 12 nucleotides agree with TRBD2. TRBV5-3 is noted as an ORF with a role that remains uncertain. The V and J ends lost 8 bases and 5 bases, in that order; junction bases with no gene match: 10. The CDR3 has 15 amino acids. CDR3 nucleotide sequence: TGTGCCAGCAGCACTGGGACTAGCGGGCGCGAGACCCAGTACTTC. It encodes CASSTGTSGRETQYF.

This clonotype was recorded a few times. This sequence joins TRBV7-8 and TRBJ2-7; D not resolved. This CDR3 region has 13 residues. The germline V and J ends were trimmed by 2 bases and 0 bases, with 5 bases remaining between them. CDR1 is SGHVS, CDR2 FQNEAQ, per germline. The CDR3 spells CASSLLPSYEQYF. The CDR3 coding sequence is TGTGCCAGCAGCTTATTACCCTCCTACGAGCAGTACTTC.

This clonotype has ten or more counts. The V call is TRBV7-8, the J call TRBJ2-5; D is perhaps TRBD2 (6 bases). The CDR3 loop spans 16 amino acids. Germline CDR1 SGHVS, CDR2 FQNEAQ. V was pared by 5 bases and J by 1 base, with 17 bases between. DNA of the CDR3: TGTGCCAGCAGCGGGGAGGTCCGGGACTTCCAAGAGACCCAGTACTTC. Residues: CASSGEVRDFQETQYF.

J is TRBJ2-1 and V is TRBV15; D not certain. The V gene's germline CDR1 is LNHNV and CDR2 YYDKDF (reference sequence). V lost 0 bases and J lost 7, with 7 bases in between. The CDR3 loop spans 13 amino acids. CDR3 sequence reads: CATSREYDNEQFF. CDR3 nucleotide sequence: TGTGCCACCAGCAGAGAATACGATAATGAGCAGTTCTTC.

The V gene is TRBV9, the J gene TRBJ2-1; 10 bases fit TRBD2. CDR1 and CDR2 (germline): SGDLS, YYNGEE. The CDR3 covers 15 residues. V shed 0 bases and J 7 bases; nucleotides not matched to a gene: 4. The CDR3 loop is CASSVASGSRNEQFF. In nucleotides, the CDR3 is TGTGCCAGCAGCGTAGCTAGCGGGAGTCGTAATGAGCAGTTCTTC.

This clonotype has just a few counts. The chain combines TRBV29-1 with TRBJ2-3; 14 nucleotides line up with TRBD2. The CDR3 loop spans 16 amino acids. The J segment lost 5 bases and the V segment lost 7 bases, leaving 11 bases of the junction unmatched. The germline gives CDR1 SQVTM, CDR2 ANQGSEA. The CDR3 DNA sequence: TGCAGCGCCAGCTCCGGACTAGCGGGAGGCGTAGATACGCAGTATTTT. Translation: CSASSGLAGGVDTQYF.

This clonotype was counted a few times. V usage is TRBV12-3 or TRBV12-4 and J usage is TRBJ2-7; D may be TRBD1 (6 bases). The V gene lost 6 bases and the J gene lost 2 bases, with 17 bases spanning the gap. This CDR3 spans 15 amino acids. The CDR3 region is CASSPPGKGAYEQYF. CDR3 coding DNA: TGTGCCAGCAGCCCGCCAGGGAAGGGGGCCTACGAGCAGTACTTC.

This clonotype was seen many times. CDR3 DNA: TGTGCCAGCAGCTCACGGGGACAGGGGAGCGACGAGCAGTACTTC. Its translation is CASSSRGQGSDEQYF. The chain joins TRBV7-9 to TRBJ2-7; 10 bases map to TRBD1. With 4 bases clipped from V and 5 bases from J, the junction kept 8 bases outside the gene matches. Germline loops: CDR1 SEHNR, CDR2 FQNEAQ (reference sequence). The CDR3 spans 15 residues.

This clonotype was found many times. The chain has TRBV27 and TRBJ1-6; D ambiguous. This CDR3 region has 16 residues. Trimming cost V 0 bases and J 2 bases, with 8 bases left between them. Germline V gives CDR1 MNHEY, CDR2 SMNVEV (reference sequence). The CDR3 nucleotides are TGTGCCAGCAGTTTATCCGGGCTCGCCTATAATTCACCCCTCCACTTT. It is translated as CASSLSGLAYNSPLHF.

This clonotype came up many times. The gene calls are TRBV7-2 and TRBJ2-1, with TRBD2 matching 11 bases. Per germline, CDR1 SGHTA and CDR2 FQGNSA. The V gene end was trimmed by 3 bases and the J gene end by 6 bases; junction bases not matched to a gene: 4. The CDR3 extends over 15 amino acids. CDR3 bases: TGTGCCAGCAGCTTGGGACTAGCGGACAGCAATGAGCAGTTCTTC. The encoded protein is CASSLGLADSNEQFF.

The gene calls are TRBV7-9 and TRBJ1-3; weak D call: TRBD1 (5 bases). The CDR3 is made up of 16 amino acids. Germline CDR1 is SEHNR and CDR2 is FQNEAQ (reference sequence). V shed 5 bases and J shed 0 bases, with 14 bases lying between them. CDR3 residues: CASSVDSPSSGNTIYF. CDR3 bases: TGTGCCAGCAGCGTCGACAGCCCGAGCTCTGGAAACACCATATATTTT.

In this sample, this clonotype turned up a few times. This CDR3 reads CSVTPREDTQYF. The CDR3 coding sequence is TGCAGCGTTACCCCTAGGGAAGATACGCAGTATTTT. The chain carries TRBV29-1 and TRBJ2-3, with D hard to call. Trimming took 5 bases from V and 5 from J, leaving 11 bases between them. Germline V gene lookup returns CDR1 SQVTM and CDR2 ANQGSEA. This CDR3 spans 12 amino acids.

This clonotype was counted many times. This chain connects TRBV7-3 to TRBJ2-2, with D possibly matching TRBD2 (5 bases). The CDR3 has 14 residues. V was shortened by 4 bases and J by 3 bases, with 9 bases between the two germline ends. CDR1 is SGHTA, CDR2 FQGTGA, per germline. The CDR3 here is CASSSRRDTGELFF. CDR3 nucleotides: TGTGCCAGCAGCTCTCGGCGGGACACCGGGGAGCTGTTTTTT.

This clonotype was seen more than once but under ten times. V and J are TRBV10-3 and TRBJ2-1; 7 positions agree with TRBD1. This CDR3 spans 15 amino acids. V lost 7 bases to trimming and J lost 0 bases; unmatched junction nucleotides: 6. Per germline, CDR1 ENHRY and CDR2 SYGVKD. CDR3 coding DNA: TGTGCCATCAAGGGACAGTCCGACTCCTACAATGAGCAGTTCTTC. It yields the protein CAIKGQSDSYNEQFF.

The chain joins TRBV20-1 to TRBJ2-3; the D is unclear. V lost 3 bases, J lost 5 bases, and 9 bases lay in between. Germline CDR1 and CDR2: DFQATT and SNEGSKA (reference sequence). The CDR3 sequence is 12 residues long. DNA for the CDR3: TGCAGTGCTAGCGAGGATAAAGATACGCAGTATTTT. Protein product: CSASEDKDTQYF.

The rearrangement links TRBV6-2 or TRBV6-3 to TRBJ2-3; TRBD2 matches at 13 bases. V was pared by 5 bases and J by 13 bases, with 12 bases of the junction left unmatched. This CDR3 region has 15 residues. Germline-derived CDR1 and CDR2 are MNHEY and SVGEGT. The CDR3 DNA follows: TGTGCCAGCAGTCAGCGGACTAGCGGGGGTCCACAGGAGTATTTT. Translating it yields CASSQRTSGGPQEYF.